These 21 T cell receptor beta chains came from one sample sequenced in a study of molecular identifiers for immune sequencing clone quantification. TCRdb called the PCR reads again in MiXCR, with one record for every CDR3 protein. Altogether more than 50,000 distinct CDR3 sequences are present, under 20% being singletons, with the ten largest covering more than 1.4%. Sequenced material: naive CD8+ T cells from blood, with Jurkat cell RNA spiked in. Described subset: FACS-sorted CD8+CD4-CCR7+CD45RA+ naive T cells. The receptors were gathered from a human donor in good health. Some libraries in this study had Jurkat cell RNA spiked in.

A word on this clonotype: A much larger clone sits a single nucleotide away, making a read error possible. The gene calls are TRBV7-9 and TRBJ2-7, with D uncertain. Germline CDR1 reads SEHNR; CDR2 reads FQNEAQ (reference sequence). The CDR3 runs to 11 residues. V lost 8 bases to trimming and J lost 4 bases, with 9 bases between them. The CDR3 nucleotides are TGTGCCAGCGGCCCCAGTTACGAGCAGTACTTC. Its translation is CASGPSYEQYF. The whole variable domain, filled in from reference TRBV7-9 and TRBJ2-7, reads DTGVSQNPRHKITKRGQNVTFRCDPISEHNRLYWYRQTLGQGPEFLTYFQNEAQLEKSRLLSDRFSAERPKGSFSTLEIQRTEQGDSAMYLCASGPSYEQYFGPGTRLTVT.

Many counts were recorded for this clonotype. The chain recombines TRBV9 with TRBJ1-2; 8 bases line up with TRBD1. The CDR3 is 17 amino acids. CDR1 is SGDLS and CDR2 is YYNGEE in the germline V gene. V lost 0 bases to trimming and J lost 2 bases; unmatched junction nucleotides: 9. Written as DNA, the CDR3 is TGTGCCAGCAGCGTAGGGGCAGGGGGCTCGCTGAACTATGGCTACACCTTC. Residues: CASSVGAGGSLNYGYTF.

This clonotype was seen repeatedly, ten times or more. This rearrangement joins TRBV20-1 to TRBJ2-5; D uncertain. CDR3 length: 14 amino acids. V was cut by 0 bases and J by 2 bases, with 10 bases left in between. In germline, CDR1 is DFQATT, CDR2 SNEGSKA (reference sequence). The CDR3 nucleotides read TGCAGTGCTAGAGATCCTGGGCAGCAAGAGACCCAGTACTTC. It specifies CSARDPGQQETQYF.

This clonotype was seen ten or more times. The V and J genes are TRBV10-3 and TRBJ2-7; 9 bases map to TRBD1. Germline trimming cut 10 bases from V and 1 base from J; bases unmatched to any gene: 5. Germline V gene lookup returns CDR1 ENHRY and CDR2 SYGVKD. The CDR3 runs to 13 residues. For the CDR3, the DNA is TGTGCCACAGGACAGGGGTCATCCTACGAGCAGTACTTC. This sequence encodes CATGQGSSYEQYF.

This clonotype has ten or more counts. This chain joins TRBV6-5 and TRBJ2-7; 7 bases map to TRBD2. The V gene end was trimmed by 2 bases and the J gene end by 6 bases; junction bases not matched to a gene: 19. The CDR3 runs to 18 residues. Germline loops: CDR1 MNHEY, CDR2 SVGAGI. The CDR3 loop is CASSYTPPGGAGVSEQYF. The CDR3 bases are TGTGCCAGCAGTTACACCCCACCAGGCGGGGCGGGAGTTTCCGAGCAGTACTTC.

This clonotype was counted at least ten times. The rearrangement links TRBV19 to TRBJ2-2, with 10 bases matching TRBD1. This CDR3 region has 16 residues. Germline trimming cut 6 bases from V and 2 bases from J; bases unmatched to any gene: 6. The germline V gene encodes CDR1 LNHDA and CDR2 SQIVND (reference sequence). The CDR3: CASRTRTGGNTGELFF. CDR3 in DNA: TGTGCCAGTAGAACCCGGACAGGGGGAAACACCGGGGAGCTGTTTTTT.

This clonotype appeared many times. V usage is TRBV3-1 and J usage is TRBJ2-7; D ambiguous. Germline CDR1 reads LGHDT; CDR2 reads YNNKEL (reference sequence). This CDR3 has 12 residues. Between the trimmed V and J ends, which lost 4 bases and 2 bases, there was a span of 6 bases. In DNA form, the CDR3 reads TGTGCCAGCAGCCGGTCACCCTACGAGCAGTACTTC. Protein sequence: CASSRSPYEQYF.

In this sample, this clonotype turned up a few times. The chain recombines TRBV21-1 with TRBJ1-2. TRBV21-1 is a pseudogene segment. The CDR3 loop spans 17 amino acids. CDR3 nucleotides: TGTGCCAGCAGCAATTTCCCGACCGAACCCTCCGGGTATGGCTACACCTTC. Translation: CASSNFPTEPSGYGYTF.

In this sample, this clonotype turned up many times. The chain carries TRBV4-1 and TRBJ1-1, with D uncertain. V shed 7 bases and J shed 4 bases, with 7 bases lying between them. CDR1 and CDR2 from the germline V gene are MGHRA and YSYEKL. The CDR3 runs 11 residues. CDR3 DNA sequence: TGCGCCAGCATCTTGGGCACTGAAGCTTTCTTT. Translation gives CASILGTEAFF.

On this clonotype: A single base separates this from a much larger clone, so it may be a read error. V is TRBV27 and J is TRBJ1-1; D gene uncertain. The germline V and J ends were trimmed by 8 bases and 7 bases, with 17 bases remaining between them. CDR3 length: 13 residues. The germline gives CDR1 MNHEY, CDR2 SMNVEV (reference sequence). This CDR3 reads CASRSTGINEAFF. DNA of the CDR3: TGTGCCAGCCGCTCTACGGGTATTAATGAAGCTTTCTTT.

The chain combines TRBV5-1 with TRBJ2-2; D gene unclear. The CDR3 sequence is 16 residues long. Germline V lookup: CDR1 SGHRS, CDR2 YFSETQ. Trimming stripped 1 base from V and 4 bases from J, with 14 bases between. The CDR3, as DNA: TGCGCCAGCAGCTTGACCCGGGTCGAAGGCACCGGGGAGCTGTTTTTT. Translated, it gives CASSLTRVEGTGELFF. The variable domain in full, with the rest retrieved from reference TRBV5-1 and TRBJ2-2, is KAGVTQTPRYLIKTRGQQVTLSCSPISGHRSVSWYQQTPGQGLQFLFEYFSETQRNKGNFPGRFSGRQFSNSRSEMNVSTLELGDSALYLCASSLTRVEGTGELFFGEGSRLTVL.

This clonotype was seen many times. The chain carries TRBV6-6 and TRBJ1-1, with 7 bases lining up with TRBD1. V was pared by 10 bases and J by 3 bases, with 8 bases of the junction left unmatched. The CDR3 length is 13 residues. Germline-derived CDR1 and CDR2 are MNHNY and SVGAGI (reference sequence). CDR3 bases: TGTGCCACCGACGAGGGGGCGGACACTGAAGCTTTCTTT. Translated, it gives CATDEGADTEAFF.

The chain employs TRBV19 and TRBJ2-7; D is unclear. The ends were cut back, 5 bases at V and 3 bases at J, with 5 bases in the middle. CDR3 size: 11 residues. Germline CDR1 and CDR2: LNHDA and SQIVND (reference sequence). The CDR3, as DNA: TGTGCCAGTAGTGACGGCTACGAGCAGTACTTC. This encodes CASSDGYEQYF.

This clonotype was counted only a few times. A read error may be the cause here, since a much bigger clone is one base away. The V call is TRBV13, the J call TRBJ2-3; D is unresolved. Germline-derived CDR1 and CDR2 are PRHDT and FYEKMQ (reference sequence). The V and J ends lost 5 bases and 1 base respectively, with 7 bases between them. This CDR3 comprises 13 residues. The CDR3 DNA reads as TGTGCCAGCAGCCTAAGGCGCACAGATACGCAGTATTTT. Its protein is CASSLRRTDTQYF.

The V call is TRBV19, the J call TRBJ1-1, with D maybe TRBD1 (6 bases). With 4 bases removed from V and 10 bases from J, the gap between germline ends came to 22 bases. The CDR3 is 15 amino acids. The V gene's germline CDR1 is LNHDA and CDR2 SQIVND (reference sequence). The CDR3 sequence: CASSKTGRQVGRAFF. The CDR3 DNA sequence: TGTGCCAGTAGTAAAACCGGGAGACAGGTGGGCCGAGCTTTCTTT.

The chain uses TRBV6-2 or TRBV6-3 and TRBJ2-4, with 7 bases lining up with TRBD2. J lost 0 bases, V lost 5 bases, and 7 bases had no gene match. Per the germline V gene, CDR1 is MNHEY and CDR2 is SVGEGT. This CDR3 comprises 16 residues. CDR3 in amino acids: CASSPSGVLAKNIQYF. In nucleotides, the CDR3 is TGTGCCAGCAGTCCGAGCGGGGTACTAGCCAAAAACATTCAGTACTTC.

There are many counts of this clonotype. The chain couples TRBV27 to TRBJ2-3; 7 bases map to TRBD1. The length of the CDR3 is 15 residues. Germline V gives CDR1 MNHEY, CDR2 SMNVEV (reference sequence). Unmatched junction bases numbered 9, after V lost 6 bases and J lost 3 bases. CDR3 in amino acids: CASSRRDSVTDTQYF. The DNA of the CDR3 is TGTGCCAGCAGCCGCCGGGACAGTGTTACAGATACGCAGTATTTT.

This clonotype was found a few times. A much larger clonotype is one base distant, so this may be a read error. This rearrangement joins TRBV3-1 to TRBJ2-7; 8 positions agree with TRBD2. Germline V gene lookup returns CDR1 LGHDT and CDR2 YNNKEL (reference sequence). The CDR3 extends over 15 amino acids. CDR3: CASSQAAGVGYEQHF. Here the CDR3 DNA reads TGTGCCAGCAGCCAGGCAGCGGGAGTTGGGTACGAGCAGCACTTC.

Comment on this clonotype: The junction shows a germline mismatch at one end, possibly a read error. The chain is built from TRBV11-2 and TRBJ2-6; D is unclear. The CDR3 consists of 16 residues. Germline CDR1 is SGHAT and CDR2 is FQNNGV. CDR3 sequence reads: CAGSYGRSSGANVLTF. In nucleotides, the CDR3 is TGTGCCGGCAGCTACGGACGGAGCTCTGGGGCCAACGTCCTGACTTTC. Full variable domain (missing parts from reference TRBV11-2 and TRBJ2-6): EAGVAQSPRYKIIEKRQSVAFWCNPISGHATLYWYQQILGQGPKLLIQFQNNGVVDDSQLPKDRFSAERLKGVDSTLKIQPAKLEDSAVYLCAGSYGRSSGANVLTFGAGSRLTVL.

The chain joins TRBV4-1 to TRBJ2-7; D may be TRBD1 or TRBD2 (5 bases each). The CDR3 runs 14 residues. Germline loops: CDR1 MGHRA, CDR2 YSYEKL. V gave up 5 bases and J gave up 6 bases, with 17 bases separating them. Written as DNA, the CDR3 is TGCGCCAGCAGCTCCCGGGACGCCGTTCGCGAGCAGTACTTC. It yields the protein CASSSRDAVREQYF.

In the case of this clonotype: Possible read error: a much larger clone is one base away. V and J are TRBV19 and TRBJ1-2; D not certain. V lost 7 bases, J lost 1 base, and 19 bases lay in between. Germline V gene data show CDR1 as LNHDA and CDR2 as SQIVND (reference sequence). The CDR3 sequence is 16 residues long. CDR3 in amino acids: CASTTNPGEFNYGYTF. The CDR3 DNA reads TGTGCCAGTACTACAAACCCCGGGGAATTTAACTATGGCTACACCTTC. Variable domain in full (rest from reference TRBV19 and TRBJ1-2): DGGITQSPKYLFRKEGQNVTLSCEQNLNHDAMYWYRQDPGQGLRLIYYSQIVNDFQKGDIAEGYSVSREKKESFPLTVTSAQKNPTAFYLCASTTNPGEFNYGYTFGSGTRLTVV.